These T cell receptor beta chains were read from a single sample in a study of cytomegalovirus exposure and HLA in healthy donors. This table comes from immunoSEQ multiplex PCR, and its TCRdb copy is limited to in-frame clones, with some not included. The sample has 150,000 to 160,000 clones, around 83% seen once. The sequenced sample consisted of PBMCs. These receptor sequences come from a human donor in good health. The CDR3 runs from the conserved cysteine through the conserved F or W. A D gene is named only where the DNA matches it firmly. Only some rows state a clone size, as once, few, many or a class for expanded clones.

j_call v_call d_call clone_size cdr3_nt cdr3_aa
TRBJ1-1 TRBV27 - - TGTGCCAGCAGTTTTGGGGGGAGCACTGAAGCTTTCTTT CASSFGGSTEAFF
TRBJ2-2 TRBV13 TRBD2 - TGTGCCAGCAGCTTAGGTGGACTAGCGGGAGACACCGGGGAGCTGTTTTTT CASSLGGLAGDTGELFF
TRBJ2-5 TRBV5-1 - - TGCGCCAGCAGCTTGTATATCAAGGCAAAAGCGGGCCAAGAGACCCAGTACTTC CASSLYIKAKAGQETQYF
TRBJ1-1 TRBV18 - many TGTGCCAGCTCACCATCAATTACAGACACTGAAGCTTTCTTT CASSPSITDTEAFF
TRBJ1-5 TRBV28 - - TGTGCCAGCAGTTTAAGCCCGTTTATTAGCAATCAGCCCCAGCATTTT CASSLSPFISNQPQHF
TRBJ2-7 TRBV9 - - TGTGCCAGCAGCTCAGGGTACGAGCAGTACTTC CASSSGYEQYF
TRBJ2-1 TRBV2 TRBD2 - TGTGCCAGCAGTGAAGTGCGGGAGCCCATCTACAATGAGCAGTTCTTC CASSEVREPIYNEQFF
TRBJ2-3 TRBV5-4 - few TGTGCCAGCAGCAACGCAGCCCAAGGGGGTCCAGATACGCAGTATTTT CASSNAAQGGPDTQYF
TRBJ2-7 TRBV6-1 TRBD2 - TGTGCCAGCAGTGAACTAGCGGAGACGTACGAGCAGTACTTC CASSELAETYEQYF
TRBJ2-3 TRBV18 TRBD1 - TGTGCCAGCTCACCGGGACAGGGAAACACAGATACGCAGTATTTT CASSPGQGNTDTQYF
TRBJ2-7 TRBV27 - - TGTGCCAGCAGTCAAACCGGGGTCCCCTACGAGCAGTACTTC CASSQTGVPYEQYF
TRBJ1-1 TRBV9 - - TGTGCCAGCAGCGTAGTGGCGAACACTGAAGCTTTCTTT CASSVVANTEAFF
TRBJ2-7 TRBV14 - few TGTGCCAGCAGCCACCTCTCTGTTTACGAGCAGTACTTC CASSHLSVYEQYF
TRBJ2-3 TRBV6-5 - - TGTGCCAGCAGTTACTATTCGCGGCCTAGCACAGATACGCAGTATTTT CASSYYSRPSTDTQYF
TRBJ2-1 TRBV20-1 - - TGCAGTGCGGAGGGTAATGAGCAGTTCTTC CSAEGNEQFF
TRBJ1-2 TRBV7-9 TRBD1 once TGTGCCAGCAGCTTAGGTACAGGGGAATTTGGCTACACCTTC CASSLGTGEFGYTF
TRBJ2-7 TRBV5-1 - - TGCGCCAGCAGCTTCTCACGAGGTGGAGAGCAGTACTTC CASSFSRGGEQYF
TRBJ1-1 TRBV7-3 - - TGTGCCAGCAGCTTAAATCCGGGCACTGAAGCTTTCTTT CASSLNPGTEAFF
TRBJ2-5 TRBV5-1 TRBD1 - TGCGCCAGCAGCTACACGACAGGGTGGGGGCAAGAGACCCAGTACTTC CASSYTTGWGQETQYF
TRBJ1-5 TRBV5-4 - - TGTGCCAGCAGCCTCGGGGGGGGTAAAGGCAATCAGCCCCAGCATTTT CASSLGGGKGNQPQHF
TRBJ2-1 TRBV11-2 TRBD2 - TGTGCCAGCAGCATGACTAGCGGGGTGAGCTCCTACAATGAGCAGTTCTTC CASSMTSGVSSYNEQFF
TRBJ1-1 TRBV27 - - TGTGCCAGCAGTCCACGACTGCCCCGAATGAACACTGAAGCTTTCTTT CASSPRLPRMNTEAFF
TRBJ2-6 TRBV5-1 TRBD1 - TGCGCCAGCAAGTGGGGATACGACAGGGTCGCTGGGGCCAACGTCCTGACTTTC CASKWGYDRVAGANVLTF
TRBJ2-1 TRBV27 - - TGTGCCAGCATCCCTCTCGGGAGCCACAATGAGCAGTTCTTC CASIPLGSHNEQFF
TRBJ2-5 TRBV9 TRBD1 - TGTGCCAGCAGCGGAGGGACAGGGACCCAAAGGGAGACCCAGTACTTC CASSGGTGTQRETQYF
TRBJ1-6 TRBV15 - - TGTGCCACCAGCAGAGATGTGTGGGCTGGAGGTTCACCCCTCCACTTT CATSRDVWAGGSPLHF
TRBJ1-5 TRBV27 TRBD1 - TGTGCCAGCAGGGAGACAGGGAGCAATCAGCCCCAGCATTTT CASRETGSNQPQHF
TRBJ2-3 TRBV9 - - TGTGCCAGCAGCTCTAGGAACAGGGTAACCACAGATACGCAGTATTTT CASSSRNRVTTDTQYF
TRBJ2-3 TRBV15 - - TGTGCCACCAGCAGAGATCTTACTAGACGCACAGATACGCAGTATTTT CATSRDLTRRTDTQYF
TRBJ2-4 TRBV19 TRBD2 - TGTGCCAGTAGTATCGACCGATCCTCTAGCGGGGCCAAAAACATTCAGTACTTC CASSIDRSSSGAKNIQYF
TRBJ2-2 TRBV7-8 TRBD1 - TGTGCCAGCAGCGACTTCCTGACAGGGCACACCGGGGAGCTGTTTTTT CASSDFLTGHTGELFF
TRBJ2-3 TRBV29-1 TRBD2 - TGCAGCGTTGAAGATACTAGCGGGGGGGCAGATACGCAGTATTTT CSVEDTSGGADTQYF
TRBJ2-2 TRBV11-2 TRBD2 - TGTGCCAGCAGCTCCTTAGCGGGGGGCCCTAACACCGGGGAGCTGTTTTTT CASSSLAGGPNTGELFF
TRBJ1-2 TRBV7-2 TRBD1 once TGTGCCAGCAGCTTATCAGGGGGGCCCTATGGCTACACCTTC CASSLSGGPYGYTF
TRBJ2-3 TRBV27 - - TGTGCCAGCAGTTTATCGACCAGGGGTGGCGATACGCAGTATTTT CASSLSTRGGDTQYF
TRBJ1-1 TRBV11-1 TRBD1 - TGTGCCAGCAGAACGTTGACAGGGGGAAAGGCTGAAGCTTTCTTT CASRTLTGGKAEAFF
TRBJ2-1 TRBV6-5 TRBD2 - TGTGCCAGCAGTTACTCGGGCGGGGGGCAGTTCTTC CASSYSGGGQFF
TRBJ2-1 TRBV27 TRBD2 once TGTGCCAGCGTACCCTCGAGCGGGAGGGCCATATACAATGAGCAGTTCTTC CASVPSSGRAIYNEQFF
TRBJ1-2 TRBV19 - - TGTGCCAGTAGTCCCCAGAGCGGGGTCGGCTATGGCTACACCTTC CASSPQSGVGYGYTF